This passage covers 21 T cell receptor beta chains from one sample sequenced in a study of blood T cell repertoires in COVID-19. This table comes from immunoSEQ multiplex PCR, and its TCRdb copy is limited to in-frame clones, with some not included. The sample has under 40,000 clones; 89% are singletons. The sample was peripheral blood. The receptors were gathered from a human donor in a cohort sampled during active COVID-19.

The chain employs TRBV19 and TRBJ1-2; TRBD1 is a possible D gene (5 bases). This CDR3 has 14 amino acids. CDR1 and CDR2 from the germline V gene are LNHDA and SQIVND (reference sequence). The V and J ends lost 1 base and 4 bases respectively, with 10 bases between them. CDR3 DNA: TGTGCCAGTAGTATAGCGGACATGGGCTATGGCTACACCTTC. Protein: CASSIADMGYGYTF.

V gene TRBV11-3 combines with J gene TRBJ2-1; 7 bases are shared with TRBD1. The CDR3 covers 12 residues. The V gene end was trimmed by 4 bases and the J gene end by 12 bases; junction bases not matched to a gene: 6. Germline assignment: CDR1 SGHNT and CDR2 YENEEA. DNA for the CDR3: TGTGCCAGCAGCTCAAAGGGGGCTGGGCAGTTCTTC. It encodes CASSSKGAGQFF.

The chain joins TRBV5-1 to TRBJ1-2, with 10 bases lining up with TRBD1. Unmatched junction bases numbered 6, after V lost 4 bases and J lost 3 bases. CDR1 and CDR2 from the germline V gene are SGHRS and YFSETQ. CDR3 length equals 15 residues. In nucleotides, the CDR3 is TGCGCCAGCAGCCCCGGGACAGGGGACCACTATGGCTACACCTTC. It encodes CASSPGTGDHYGYTF.

The chain carries TRBV11-2 and TRBJ2-7; the D is unclear. The CDR3 is made up of 12 amino acids. V lost 0 bases, J lost 6 bases, and 6 bases lay in between. Germline lookup yields CDR1 SGHAT and CDR2 FQNNGV. CDR3 nucleotides: TGTGCCAGCAGCTTAGATCGGAGCGAGCAGTACTTC. It specifies CASSLDRSEQYF.

This chain joins TRBV27 and TRBJ1-5; D is uncertain. The CDR3 sequence is 14 residues long. V lost 5 bases and J 5 bases, leaving 13 bases between the germline ends. Germline values: CDR1 MNHEY, CDR2 SMNVEV (reference sequence). The CDR3 DNA reads TGTGCCAGCAGTAGAAGCGGAGGCGATCAGCCCCAGCATTTT. This codes for CASSRSGGDQPQHF.

V is TRBV2 and J is TRBJ2-7, with D possibly being TRBD2 (6 bases). CDR1 and CDR2 from the germline V gene are SNHLY and FYNNEI. V dropped 4 bases and J dropped 6 bases, with 7 bases sitting between them. The CDR3 has 11 residues. CDR3 region: CASSVGGEQYF. Here the CDR3 DNA reads TGTGCCAGCAGTGTGGGGGGCGAGCAGTACTTC.

This chain uses TRBV3-1 (or the pseudogene TRBV3-2) with TRBJ2-5; 10 nucleotides match TRBD2. The germline V gene has CDR1 LGHDT and CDR2 YNNKEL (reference sequence). The CDR3 spans 18 residues. V gave up 6 bases and J gave up 1 base; unmatched junction bases: 14. The CDR3 nucleotides read TGTGCCAGCAGAACTACTAGCGGGAACGGGGGATTCCAAGAGACCCAGTACTTC. This translates into CASRTTSGNGGFQETQYF.

The CDR3: CASSDRGQLYGYTF. The CDR3 nucleotides read TGTGCCAGCAGCGACAGGGGGCAACTCTATGGCTACACCTTC. V gene TRBV2 combines with J gene TRBJ1-2, with 10 bases fitting TRBD1. V lost 6 bases and J lost 4; bases outside the gene matches: 5. The CDR3 extends over 14 amino acids. Germline loops: CDR1 SNHLY, CDR2 FYNNEI.

This chain links TRBV5-6 with TRBJ2-3, with 8 bases identical to TRBD2. There are 15 residues in the CDR3. The germline gives CDR1 SGHDT, CDR2 YYEEEE. The V gene end was trimmed by 5 bases and the J gene end by 0 bases; junction bases not matched to a gene: 5. The CDR3 DNA reads as TGTGCCAGCAGTCAAGCGGGGGCTAGCACAGATACGCAGTATTTT. Translation: CASSQAGASTDTQYF.

This clone came up once. The chain is built from TRBV27 and TRBJ2-7, with D possibly being TRBD1 (5 bases). The CDR3 covers 15 residues. The germline V gene encodes CDR1 MNHEY and CDR2 SMNVEV (reference sequence). Trimming pared 4 bases from V and 0 bases from J, leaving 13 bases between. Here the CDR3 DNA reads TGTGCCAGCAGTTCCAGACAGACCTTCTCCTACGAGCAGTACTTC. It encodes CASSSRQTFSYEQYF.

The genes are TRBV28 and TRBJ1-6; 12 nucleotides align to TRBD1. Germline loops: CDR1 MDHEN, CDR2 SYDVKM. V shed 5 bases, J shed 9 bases, and the junction held 8 bases outside the gene matches. This CDR3 has 16 residues. CDR3 amino acids: CASSPGQGARGSPLHF. The CDR3 DNA sequence: TGTGCCAGCAGTCCGGGACAGGGGGCGCGGGGTTCACCCCTCCACTTT.

This clone was seen just once. The chain carries TRBV28 and TRBJ2-5; 7 nucleotides match TRBD1. Germline-derived CDR1 and CDR2 are MDHEN and SYDVKM. The V segment lost 5 bases and the J segment 1 base; nucleotides outside the gene matches: 13. The CDR3 spans 17 residues. The CDR3 bases are TGTGCCAGCAGTCCCGCCAGGGGGTCGGCAGGCCAAGAGACCCAGTACTTC. Amino acids: CASSPARGSAGQETQYF. Full variable domain (remainder filled in from reference TRBV28 and TRBJ2-5): DVKVTQSSRYLVKRTGEKVFLECVQDMDHENMFWYRQDPGLGLRLIYFSYDVKMKEKGDIPEGYSVSREKKERFSLILESASTNQTSMYLCASSPARGSAGQETQYFGPGTRLLVL.

This clone was picked up a small number of times. The chain has TRBV6-5 and TRBJ1-5; D gene ambiguous. CDR3 size: 13 residues. The ends were cut back, 5 bases at V and 5 bases at J, with 10 bases in the middle. CDR1 is MNHEY and CDR2 is SVGAGI in the germline V gene. For the CDR3, the DNA is TGTGCCAGCAGTCATGGACTCGATCAGCCCCAGCATTTT. Protein sequence: CASSHGLDQPQHF.

This clone was counted a single time. The chain joins TRBV3-1 (or the pseudogene TRBV3-2) to TRBJ1-2; 8 bases fit TRBD1. This CDR3 has 14 amino acids. With 3 bases clipped from V and 2 bases from J, the junction kept 2 bases outside the gene matches. The germline gives CDR1 LGHDT, CDR2 YNNKEL (reference sequence). CDR3 in amino acids: CASSQGQANYGYTF. DNA of the CDR3: TGTGCCAGCAGCCAGGGACAGGCAAACTATGGCTACACCTTC.

The chain couples TRBV27 to TRBJ2-7; 12 bases are a match to TRBD1. The V gene's germline CDR1 is MNHEY and CDR2 SMNVEV (reference sequence). The CDR3 consists of 14 residues. J lost 5 bases, V lost 5 bases, and 4 bases had no gene match. CDR3 DNA: TGTGCCAGCAGTCCGGGGACAGGGGGCAACGAGCAGTACTTC. Its translation: CASSPGTGGNEQYF.

The genes are TRBV29-1 and TRBJ1-2, with a tentative D call TRBD1 (6 bases). The CDR3 has 12 amino acids. CDR1 is SQVTM and CDR2 is ANQGSEA in the germline V gene. Trimming pared 3 bases from V and 3 bases from J, leaving 8 bases between. CDR3 nucleotides: TGCAGCGTTGACAGGGGTGACTATGGCTACACCTTC. Translation: CSVDRGDYGYTF.

In this sample, this clone turned up once. V gene TRBV28 combines with J gene TRBJ1-5, with 7 bases aligning to TRBD1. The CDR3 covers 14 residues. V gave up 6 bases and J gave up 6 bases; unmatched junction bases: 8. Germline-derived CDR1 and CDR2 are MDHEN and SYDVKM. CDR3 in amino acids: CASRPTGASQPQHF. The CDR3 bases are TGTGCCAGCAGGCCAACAGGGGCCTCTCAGCCCCAGCATTTT. Variable domain in full (rest from reference TRBV28 and TRBJ1-5): DVKVTQSSRYLVKRTGEKVFLECVQDMDHENMFWYRQDPGLGLRLIYFSYDVKMKEKGDIPEGYSVSREKKERFSLILESASTNQTSMYLCASRPTGASQPQHFGDGTRLSIL.

V usage is TRBV27 and J usage is TRBJ1-4; 11 bases map to TRBD1. CDR1 is MNHEY, CDR2 SMNVEV, per germline (reference sequence). V was clipped by 4 bases and J by 7 bases; unmatched bases: 5. CDR3 size: 15 residues. CDR3 nucleotides: TGTGCCAGCAGTTCGGACAGGGGGCGCGTTGAAAAACTGTTTTTT. Residues: CASSSDRGRVEKLFF.

This clone was seen once. The CDR3: CASSPRDSAYEQYF. The CDR3 DNA is TGCGCCAGCAGCCCCCGGGACAGTGCCTACGAGCAGTACTTC. The chain has TRBV4-1 and TRBJ2-7, with 7 bases identical to TRBD1. CDR1 is MGHRA, CDR2 YSYEKL, per germline. V was pared by 4 bases and J by 2 bases, with 5 bases of the junction left unmatched. The CDR3 length is 14 residues.

The chain recombines TRBV7-2 with TRBJ1-4; D perhaps matches TRBD1 (6 bases). CDR1 SGHTA and CDR2 FQGNSA come from the germline V gene. The CDR3 is 14 residues long. V was trimmed by 2 bases and J by 8 bases, leaving 12 bases between them. The DNA of the CDR3 is TGTGCCAGCAGCTTACACTGGACAGACGAAAAACTGTTTTTT. It is translated as CASSLHWTDEKLFF.

V and J are TRBV28 and TRBJ2-3; D might be TRBD1 (5 bases). The length of the CDR3 is 20 residues. CDR1 and CDR2 (germline): MDHEN, SYDVKM. V was clipped by 3 bases and J by 0 bases, with 25 bases between them. CDR3: CASSLPLGQVGSSSTDTQYF. As DNA, the CDR3 is TGTGCCAGCAGTTTGCCGCTGGGGCAGGTCGGTTCTTCTAGCACAGATACGCAGTATTTT.